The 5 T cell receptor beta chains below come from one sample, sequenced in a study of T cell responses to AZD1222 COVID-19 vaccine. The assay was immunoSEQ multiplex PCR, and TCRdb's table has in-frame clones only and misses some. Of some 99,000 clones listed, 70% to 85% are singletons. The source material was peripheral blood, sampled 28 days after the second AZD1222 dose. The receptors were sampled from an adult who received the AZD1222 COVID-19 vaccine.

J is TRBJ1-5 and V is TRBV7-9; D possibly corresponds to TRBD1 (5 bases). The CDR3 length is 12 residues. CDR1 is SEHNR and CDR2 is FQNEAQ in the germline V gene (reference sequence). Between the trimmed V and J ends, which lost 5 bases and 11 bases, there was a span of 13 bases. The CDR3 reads CASSGGTESQHF. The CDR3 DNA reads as TGTGCCAGCAGCGGCGGGACCGAGTCCCAGCATTTT.

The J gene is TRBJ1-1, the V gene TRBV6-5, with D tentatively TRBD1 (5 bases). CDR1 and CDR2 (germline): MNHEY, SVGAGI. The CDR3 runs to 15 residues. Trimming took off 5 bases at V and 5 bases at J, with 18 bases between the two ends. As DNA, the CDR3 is TGTGCCAGCAGTCAATCCCCGCGGGGCGGTACTGAAGCTTTCTTT. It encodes CASSQSPRGGTEAFF.

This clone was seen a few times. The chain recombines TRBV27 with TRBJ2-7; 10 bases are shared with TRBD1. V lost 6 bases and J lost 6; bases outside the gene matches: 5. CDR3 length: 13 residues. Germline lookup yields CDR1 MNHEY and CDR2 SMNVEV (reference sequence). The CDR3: CASRATGGSEQYF. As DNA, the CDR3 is TGTGCCAGCAGAGCGACAGGGGGCTCCGAGCAGTACTTC.

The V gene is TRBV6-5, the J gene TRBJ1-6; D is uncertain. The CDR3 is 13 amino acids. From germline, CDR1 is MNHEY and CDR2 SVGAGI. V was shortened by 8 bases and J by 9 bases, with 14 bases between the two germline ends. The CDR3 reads CASGPRLGSPLHF. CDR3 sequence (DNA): TGTGCCAGCGGGCCCAGGCTGGGTTCACCCCTCCACTTT.

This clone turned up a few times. The CDR3 DNA is TGTGCCAGTGAGGGGGGGAACACCGGGGAGCTGTTTTTT. It codes for CASEGGNTGELFF. This sequence joins TRBV2 and TRBJ2-2, with D possibly being TRBD1 or TRBD2 (6 bases each). The germline V gene has CDR1 SNHLY and CDR2 FYNNEI. V was trimmed by 9 bases and J by 1 base, leaving 9 bases between them. The CDR3 spans 13 residues.